Listed below are T cell receptor beta chains from one sample, sequenced in a study of T cells after yellow fever vaccination. MiXCR was run by TCRdb on the 5' RACE reads, yielding one entry per CDR3 protein. The data show under 300,000 distinct CDR3 sequences, 6.9% seen once. This specimen consisted of CD4+ T cells sorted from PBMCs, obtained 15 days after the yellow fever booster vaccination. These receptors were collected from a man aged 25 to 40 who received the YFV17D yellow fever vaccine. CDR3s include the opening cysteine and the closing phenylalanine or tryptophan. D genes are given only for firm matches. Clone size is not always given. Where it is, it says once, few, many or a class for expanded clones.

.	TRBV20-1	.	TRBJ2-2	TGCAGTGCTAGCCCCGGGAACACCGGGGAGCTGTTTTTT	CSASPGNTGELFF
.	TRBV6-1	.	TRBJ1-1	TGTGCCAGCAGTGATTTCGACTGGCTTCAGTTT	CASSDFDWLQF
.	TRBV7-2	.	TRBJ2-3	TGTGCCAGCAGTTTCCGGAGTGTAGGCGCAGATACGCAGTATTTT	CASSFRSVGADTQYF
many	TRBV7-2	TRBD2	TRBJ2-1	TGTGCCAGCAGCTCCAGGACTAGCGGAGCATACAATGAGCAGTTCTTC	CASSSRTSGAYNEQFF
many	TRBV20-1	.	TRBJ2-3	TGCAGTGCTAGGTTCGATGGGGGACACACAGATACGCAGTATTTT	CSARFDGGHTDTQYF
many	TRBV5-1	.	TRBJ2-6	TGCGCCAGCAGCTCAGGGGTCGGGGCTGGGGCCAACGTCCTGACTTTC	CASSSGVGAGANVLTF
many	TRBV10-3	.	TRBJ1-4	TGTGCCATCAGTGAACGGCAGACGGGCGAAAAACTGTTTTTT	CAISERQTGEKLFF
.	TRBV7-7	.	TRBJ1-1	TGTGCCAGCAGCAATCGGTTGAACACTGAAGCTTTCTTT	CASSNRLNTEAFF
.	TRBV3-1	.	TRBJ2-6	TGTGCCAGCAGCGCCTCCGGGATGTCTGGGGCCAACGTCCTGACTTTC	CASSASGMSGANVLTF
.	TRBV11-2	TRBD2	TRBJ2-7	TGTGCCAGCAGTCCTCAAGCGGGGGGAAACGAGCAGTACTTC	CASSPQAGGNEQYF
.	TRBV3-1	.	TRBJ2-2	TGTGCCAGCAGCCAAGGGCAGACGAACAACGGGGAGCTGTTTTTT	CASSQGQTNNGELFF
.	TRBV6-5	.	TRBJ2-7	TGTGCCAGCAGTTACTCGGCAGGGATGGGCTACGAGCAGTACTTC	CASSYSAGMGYEQYF
many	TRBV29-1	.	TRBJ1-2	TGCAGCGTCCCTCAGGGGCAACGAAACTATGGCTACACCTTC	CSVPQGQRNYGYTF
.	TRBV4-2	.	TRBJ2-6	TGTGCCAGCAGCCAAGATGCGGGGCGCGGTGGGGCCAACGTCCTGACTTTC	CASSQDAGRGGANVLTF
many	TRBV2	.	TRBJ1-3	TGTGCCAGCAGTGTCGGACAGCTCTCTGGAAACACCATATATTTT	CASSVGQLSGNTIYF
.	TRBV19	TRBD2	TRBJ2-2	TGTGCCAGTATGATTAGCGGGAACCCGAACACCGGGGAGCTGTTTTTT	CASMISGNPNTGELFF
few	TRBV7-2	.	TRBJ2-7	TGTGCCAGCAGCGCGGGACTTTCTTTCGCCTACGAGCAGTACTTC	CASSAGLSFAYEQYF
.	TRBV28	.	TRBJ2-5	TGTGCCAGCAGTTTGCGCCTAGCTATTGTGGCATTGGAGACCCAGTACTTC	CASSLRLAIVALETQYF
.	TRBV5-1	.	TRBJ1-5	TGCGCCAGCAGCGAGGGGACGGCCGGAGATCAGCCCCAGCATTTT	CASSEGTAGDQPQHF
.	TRBV5-4	TRBD1	TRBJ2-5	TGTGCCAGCAGCTTTAGACAGGGGGCTCAAGAGACCCAGTACTTC	CASSFRQGAQETQYF
few	TRBV7-8	.	TRBJ2-2	TGTGCCAGCAGCTTAGCGTTGCGCGGAGCTGGGACCGGGGAGCTGTTTTTT	CASSLALRGAGTGELFF
few	TRBV20-1	.	TRBJ1-1	TGCAGTGTTTCGGGGGCTCCTGAAGCTTTCTTT	CSVSGAPEAFF
.	TRBV15	.	TRBJ2-1	TGTGCCACCAGCAGAGAGGTTTGTCTGCAGGAGTTCTTC	CATSREVCLQEFF
few	TRBV7-9	.	TRBJ1-1	TGTGCCAGCAGCTTAGGACAGAGTCCTGGGGCTTTCTTT	CASSLGQSPGAFF
many	TRBV11-2	TRBD1	TRBJ2-3	TGTGCCAGCAGGGCGCAGGGGGTCACAGATACGCAGTATTTT	CASRAQGVTDTQYF
.	TRBV12-3/TRBV12-4	TRBD1	TRBJ2-2	TGTGCCAGCAGGGGACAGGCGAACACCGGGGAGCTGTTTTTT	CASRGQANTGELFF
many	TRBV6-2/TRBV6-3	.	TRBJ2-1	TGTGCCAGCAGCCCCCACCGGGATTACAATGAGCAGTTCTTC	CASSPHRDYNEQFF
.	TRBV7-2	.	TRBJ2-7	TGTGCCAGCAGCTTAAGGTTCGGTAGCTCGTTCTCCGAGCAGTACTTC	CASSLRFGSSFSEQYF
.	TRBV19	TRBD1	TRBJ1-5	TGTGCCAGCGACCAGTACAGGGGAGGCCAGCCCCAGCATTTT	CASDQYRGGQPQHF
many	TRBV7-2	TRBD1	TRBJ2-7	TGTGCCAGCAGCACGGGACAGGGGGTCGAGCAGTACTTC	CASSTGQGVEQYF
many	TRBV12-3/TRBV12-4	.	TRBJ1-1	TGTGCCAGCAGTTTATTCAACAGCCTGAACACTGAAGCTTTCTTT	CASSLFNSLNTEAFF
few	TRBV7-8	.	TRBJ2-1	TGTGCCAGCAGCCCAGGGGGGCCTAGGTCCGTCTACAATGAGCAGTTCTTC	CASSPGGPRSVYNEQFF
few	TRBV12-3/TRBV12-4	.	TRBJ2-2	TGTGCCAGCAGTTTAGCGCTGTTTGGCGGGGAGCTGTTTTTT	CASSLALFGGELFF
.	TRBV20-1	TRBD2	TRBJ2-5	TGCAGTGCCAAAAGGACTAGCAGCGAGACCCAGTACTTC	CSAKRTSSETQYF
.	TRBV7-6	TRBD2	TRBJ2-1	TGTGCCAGCAGCTTAGCTTCGGCGGGAGTTCCCAGTGAGCAGTTCTTC	CASSLASAGVPSEQFF
many	TRBV24-1	TRBD1	TRBJ2-1	TGTGCCACCAGTGACCCGGGACAGGGGTCACGCAATGAGCAGTTCTTC	CATSDPGQGSRNEQFF
few	TRBV29-1	.	TRBJ1-1	TGCAGCGGGGGGCAGGGGAACACTGAAGCTTTCTTT	CSGGQGNTEAFF
.	TRBV9	.	TRBJ1-3	TGTGCCAGCAGCGTGGGGGGTGGTGGAAACACCATATATTTT	CASSVGGGGNTIYF
few	TRBV6-2/TRBV6-3	TRBD1	TRBJ2-6	TGTGCCAGCAGTACACAGGGGACTGGGGCCAACGTCCTGACTTTC	CASSTQGTGANVLTF
many	TRBV12-3/TRBV12-4	TRBD1	TRBJ2-5	TGTGCCAGCACTGGGACAGGTGGGGGAGAGACCCAGTACTTC	CASTGTGGGETQYF
many	TRBV6-1	.	TRBJ1-5	TGTGCCAGCAGTGGCAGCCGGCAGCCCCAGCATTTT	CASSGSRQPQHF
few	TRBV29-1	TRBD2	TRBJ2-5	TGCAGCGTCGCCCCGACTAGCGGGTCACGGGGGACCCAGTACTTC	CSVAPTSGSRGTQYF
few	TRBV7-6	TRBD2	TRBJ2-1	TGTGCCAGCAGCGCCTCTCGGACTAGCGGAGACAATGAGCAGTTCTTC	CASSASRTSGDNEQFF
.	TRBV6-1	TRBD1	TRBJ2-3	TGTGCCAGCAAGGGACAGGGCACAGATACGCAGTATTTT	CASKGQGTDTQYF
few	TRBV20-1	.	TRBJ1-1	TGCAGTGCTACCAGAGGGGGGGAAGCTTTCTTT	CSATRGGEAFF
many	TRBV15	TRBD2	TRBJ2-7	TGTGCCACCAGCAGGCGACTAGCGGGAGAAGGAGAGCAGTACTTC	CATSRRLAGEGEQYF
many	TRBV20-1	TRBD2	TRBJ2-1	TGCAGTGTATTAGCGGGAGGGTCCAGCTGGAATGAGCAGTTCTTC	CSVLAGGSSWNEQFF
few	TRBV15	.	TRBJ2-7	TGTGCCACCAGCAGAGATCGGGTGGTGACCGGGACACCATACTTC	CATSRDRVVTGTPYF
many	TRBV28	.	TRBJ2-7	TGTGCCAGCAGTAGCCACGGGACCTCTAACGAGCAGTACTTC	CASSSHGTSNEQYF
few	TRBV3-1	TRBD2	TRBJ2-5	TGTGCCAGCAGGTTTGTCGGCGGGAGAAGGGAGACCCAGTACTTC	CASRFVGGRRETQYF
.	TRBV3-1	.	TRBJ1-5	TGTGCCAGCAGCCAAGACAAGAATCAGCCCCAGCATTTT	CASSQDKNQPQHF
many	TRBV5-1	TRBD1	TRBJ1-2	TGCGCCAGCAGCTTGTCAGCAGGGGGAAAAGGCTACACCTTC	CASSLSAGGKGYTF
many	TRBV5-1	.	TRBJ2-3	TGCGCCAGCAGCTTGGGTCGAGCGCCTAGCACAGATACGCAGTATTTT	CASSLGRAPSTDTQYF
few	TRBV20-1	.	TRBJ2-3	TGCAGTGTTGGCGTATGGGGGAGCACAGATACGCAGTATTTT	CSVGVWGSTDTQYF
many	TRBV2	.	TRBJ2-5	TGTGCCACTCACAGGGAACAAGAGACCCAGTACTTC	CATHREQETQYF
many	TRBV6-5	.	TRBJ2-3	TGTGCCAGCAGTTACTCGAGACGTTGGAGTAGCACAGATACGCAGTATTTT	CASSYSRRWSSTDTQYF
few	TRBV3-1	.	TRBJ2-7	TGTGCCAGCAGCCAATACCTCGGCGAGCAGTACTTC	CASSQYLGEQYF
few	TRBV5-4	TRBD2	TRBJ2-3	TGTGCCAGCAGCCGGCGACTAGCGGGATCTAGCACAGATACGCAGTATTTT	CASSRRLAGSSTDTQYF
few	TRBV19	TRBD2	TRBJ2-3	TGTGCCAGTAGTATAGAAGGTAGCGGGAGCTCCACAGATACGCAGTATTTT	CASSIEGSGSSTDTQYF